Below are 22 T cell receptor beta chains sequenced from a single sample in a study of cytomegalovirus exposure and HLA in healthy donors. The PCR had 60 Vbeta and 13 Jbeta primers. Clones were read by immunoSEQ multiplex PCR, and TCRdb kept only the in-frame ones, dropping some. The sample carries approximately 170,000 clones, about 64% recorded once. The sequenced sample consisted of PBMCs. All receptors come from a man over 45 in good health and CMV-seronegative.

The chain uses TRBV5-1 and TRBJ1-1; 10 bases fit TRBD1. Germline lookup yields CDR1 SGHRS and CDR2 YFSETQ. Trimming removed 4 bases from V and 9 bases from J; junction bases left unmatched: 15. The CDR3 sequence is 16 residues long. The DNA for the CDR3 is TGCGCCAGCAGCCGTGATCAGACAGGGGGCGCGTTTAAAGCTTTCTTT. Its protein is CASSRDQTGGAFKAFF.

The chain employs TRBV5-1 and TRBJ2-7; TRBD1 agrees at 7 bases. The CDR3 is 14 residues long. J lost 5 bases, V lost 0 bases, and 5 bases had no gene match. In germline, CDR1 is SGHRS, CDR2 YFSETQ. The CDR3 region is CASSLDRGGNEQYF. DNA of the CDR3: TGCGCCAGCAGCTTGGACAGGGGTGGCAACGAGCAGTACTTC. Complete variable domain (other parts from reference TRBV5-1 and TRBJ2-7): KAGVTQTPRYLIKTRGQQVTLSCSPISGHRSVSWYQQTPGQGLQFLFEYFSETQRNKGNFPGRFSGRQFSNSRSEMNVSTLELGDSALYLCASSLDRGGNEQYFGPGTRLTVT.

The rearrangement links TRBV2 to TRBJ1-1; D remains unclear. The CDR3 is 15 residues long. V was trimmed by 5 bases and J by 1 base, leaving 14 bases between them. Germline loops: CDR1 SNHLY, CDR2 FYNNEI. The CDR3 nucleotides read TGTGCCAGCAGTCCGCGCCGAGGGCCGAACACTGAAGCTTTCTTT. Its translation: CASSPRRGPNTEAFF.

The chain employs TRBV2 and TRBJ2-2; no definite D call. Germline V gene sequence: CDR1 SNHLY, CDR2 FYNNEI. The CDR3 is 14 amino acids. Trimming removed 6 bases at V and 8 bases at J, with 16 bases between. CDR3: CASRAPTWIGELFF. The CDR3, as DNA: TGTGCCAGCAGAGCCCCGACATGGATAGGGGAGCTGTTTTTT.

With regard to this clone: At one of its ends the junction is not consistent with the germline gene, which may arise from a read error. V gene TRBV7-7 combines with J gene TRBJ2-5, with D possibly TRBD2 on 5 matching bases. The CDR3 is 14 residues long. Germline CDR1 is SSHAT and CDR2 is FNYEAQ (reference sequence). The chain's CDR3 is CASSLGGYRETQYF. Here the CDR3 DNA reads TGTGCTAGCAGCTTAGGCGGGTATCGGGAGACCCAGTACTTC. Full variable domain (remainder filled in from reference TRBV7-7 and TRBJ2-5): GAGVSQSPRYKVTKRGQDVTLRCDPISSHATLYWYQQALGQGPEFLTYFNYEAQPDKSGLPSDRFSAERPEGSISTLTIQRTEQRDSAMYRCASSLGGYRETQYFGPGTRLLVL.

V usage is TRBV5-8 and J usage is TRBJ1-6; TRBD1 is a possible D gene (5 bases). Germline V gives CDR1 SGHTS, CDR2 YDEGEE. Trimming removed 4 bases from V and 7 bases from J, with 18 bases in between. The CDR3 has 16 amino acids. CDR3 protein: CASSPFRAKGNSPLHF. CDR3 nucleotide sequence: TGTGCCAGCAGCCCTTTCAGGGCTAAGGGAAATTCACCCCTCCACTTT.

The V call is TRBV4-2, the J call TRBJ2-7, with a possible D match to TRBD2 (5 bases). Trimming pared 6 bases from V and 5 bases from J, leaving 20 bases between. CDR3 length equals 15 residues. Germline loops: CDR1 LGHNA, CDR2 YNFKEQ. Written as DNA, the CDR3 is TGTGCCAGCAGTCCGAGGGAAGCGGCGAAAAACGAGCAGTACTTC. It codes for CASSPREAAKNEQYF.

This clone was detected a few times. The J gene is TRBJ2-1, the V gene TRBV7-6; TRBD2 matches 8 bases. Germline values: CDR1 SGHVS, CDR2 FNYEAQ. This CDR3 contains 15 residues. V shed 5 bases, J shed 7 bases, and the junction held 10 bases outside the gene matches. In DNA form, the CDR3 reads TGTGCCAGCAGCCCCCCGGGGGGGAGAGGGAATGAGCAGTTCTTC. It encodes CASSPPGGRGNEQFF. The whole variable domain, remainder taken from reference TRBV7-6 and TRBJ2-1, is GAGVSQSPRYKVTKRGQDVALRCDPISGHVSLYWYRQALGQGPEFLTYFNYEAQQDKSGLPNDRFSAERPEGSISTLTIQRTEQRDSAMYRCASSPPGGRGNEQFFGPGTRLTVL.

The chain employs TRBV5-4 and TRBJ1-4; 7 bases are shared with TRBD1. The CDR3 spans 15 residues. The J segment lost 0 bases and the V segment lost 5 bases, leaving 4 bases of the junction unmatched. CDR1 is SGHNT and CDR2 is YYREEE in the germline V gene (reference sequence). CDR3 DNA sequence: TGTGCCAGCAGGGCCGGGACAGCAACTAATGAAAAACTGTTTTTT. Translation gives CASRAGTATNEKLFF.

The rearrangement uses TRBV5-5 and TRBJ1-2; unclear D gene. Germline CDR1 is SGHKS and CDR2 is YYEKEE (reference sequence). V dropped 4 bases and J dropped 3 bases, with 4 bases sitting between them. CDR3 length equals 11 residues. CDR3 protein: CASSRDYGYTF. The CDR3 nucleotides read TGTGCCAGCAGCCGGGACTATGGCTACACCTTC.

J is TRBJ1-3 and V is TRBV5-4; D uncertain. V dropped 4 bases and J dropped 0 bases, with 8 bases sitting between them. CDR3 length: 14 amino acids. Germline CDR1 and CDR2: SGHNT and YYREEE (reference sequence). Here the CDR3 DNA reads TGTGCCAGCAGCCCAACGAGCTCTGGAAACACCATATATTTT. It specifies CASSPTSSGNTIYF.

The V gene is TRBV6-1, the J gene TRBJ1-6, with TRBD1 matching over 9 bases. V lost 1 base and J lost 9; bases outside the gene matches: 4. CDR1 is MNHNS and CDR2 is SASEGT in the germline V gene. The CDR3 spans 15 residues. This CDR3 reads CASSEEGQGLSPLHF. In DNA, the CDR3 is TGTGCCAGCAGTGAAGAGGGACAGGGCCTTTCACCCCTCCACTTT.

This clone was observed a handful of times. The genes are TRBV27 and TRBJ1-2; perhaps TRBD1 as D (5 bases). V was shortened by 10 bases and J by 2 bases, with 14 bases between the two germline ends. The CDR3 contains 13 residues. Germline V gene data show CDR1 as MNHEY and CDR2 as SMNVEV (reference sequence). The CDR3: CATSRRGNYGYTF. The CDR3 DNA follows: TGTGCCACTTCCCGGCGGGGGAACTATGGCTACACCTTC.

This clone was counted a single time. The chain combines TRBV10-3 with TRBJ2-1, with D unclear. Germline V gene data show CDR1 as ENHRY and CDR2 as SYGVKD. This CDR3 is built from 11 residues. The germline V and J ends were trimmed by 3 bases and 8 bases, with 5 bases remaining between them. CDR3 DNA sequence: TGTGCCATCAGTGACTTGTATGAGCAGTTCTTC. This encodes CAISDLYEQFF.

V usage is TRBV7-2 and J usage is TRBJ2-7, with 9 bases matching TRBD1. Germline trimming cut 1 base from V and 5 bases from J; bases unmatched to any gene: 15. Germline CDR1 SGHTA, CDR2 FQGNSA. The CDR3 totals 18 residues. CDR3 in amino acids: CASSLVDFLGQGLDEQYF. As DNA, the CDR3 is TGTGCCAGCAGCTTAGTGGATTTCCTGGGACAGGGCCTCGACGAGCAGTACTTC.

This chain connects TRBV5-6 to TRBJ1-1, with D possibly matching TRBD1 (5 bases). Trimming shortened V by 4 bases and J by 3 bases, and 13 bases separated the two germline ends. Germline values: CDR1 SGHDT, CDR2 YYEEEE. The CDR3 covers 14 residues. CDR3 nucleotides: TGTGCCAGCAGCAGACTGACAGCCTACACTGAAGCTTTCTTT. This sequence encodes CASSRLTAYTEAFF.

Comment on this clone: The junction does not match germline at one end; this may be a read error. This sequence joins TRBV5-1 and TRBJ2-3; possibly TRBD2 for D (6 bases). Germline-derived CDR1 and CDR2 are SGHRS and YFSETQ. CDR3 length equals 15 residues. The CDR3 region has the DNA TGCGCCAGCACCTTGGGGCGGGGAGAGACAGATACGCAGTATTTT. Amino acids: CASTLGRGETDTQYF.

The chain links TRBV5-1 to TRBJ2-3; 12 bases agree with TRBD2. With V trimmed by 3 bases and J by 5 bases, 4 bases remained unmatched. Germline CDR1 is SGHRS and CDR2 is YFSETQ. The CDR3 loop spans 15 amino acids. The chain's CDR3 is CASSSLAGGQDTQYF. The CDR3 DNA sequence: TGCGCCAGCAGCTCCCTAGCGGGGGGGCAAGATACGCAGTATTTT. Filled out from reference TRBV5-1 and TRBJ2-3, the complete variable domain reads KAGVTQTPRYLIKTRGQQVTLSCSPISGHRSVSWYQQTPGQGLQFLFEYFSETQRNKGNFPGRFSGRQFSNSRSEMNVSTLELGDSALYLCASSSLAGGQDTQYFGPGTRLTVL.

CDR3 sequence (DNA): TGTGCCAGCAGCTTAACCCCCCCCCGCCTAATCCCCTACGAGCAGTACTTC. Protein product: CASSLTPPRLIPYEQYF. The chain uses TRBV7-8 and TRBJ2-7; D is uncertain. Trimming pared 2 bases from V and 2 bases from J, leaving 19 bases between. The CDR3 sequence is 17 residues long. The V gene's germline CDR1 is SGHVS and CDR2 FQNEAQ. Complete variable domain (other parts from reference TRBV7-8 and TRBJ2-7): GAGVSQSPRYKVAKRGQDVALRCDPISGHVSLFWYQQALGQGPEFLTYFQNEAQLDKSGLPSDRFFAERPEGSVSTLKIQRTQQEDSAVYLCASSLTPPRLIPYEQYFGPGTRLTVT.

This clone occurred once. V is TRBV18 and J is TRBJ1-1; TRBD1 matches 10 bases. In germline, CDR1 is KGHSH, CDR2 LQKENI. The CDR3 is 15 amino acids. V lost 1 base to trimming and J lost 5 bases; unmatched junction nucleotides: 4. The CDR3 is CASSPRDRGGTEAFF. Here the CDR3 DNA reads TGTGCCAGCTCACCACGGGACAGGGGAGGAACTGAAGCTTTCTTT.

The sample holds a few counts of this clone. The chain is built from TRBV5-1 and TRBJ2-5; possible D gene TRBD2, 6 bases. V was shortened by 6 bases and J by 4 bases, with 19 bases between the two germline ends. Per the germline V gene, CDR1 is SGHRS and CDR2 is YFSETQ. CDR3 length equals 15 residues. CDR3 in amino acids: CASTDSGLGGETQYF. CDR3 coding DNA: TGCGCCAGCACCGACTCGGGGTTGGGAGGAGAGACCCAGTACTTC. Full variable domain (missing parts from reference TRBV5-1 and TRBJ2-5): KAGVTQTPRYLIKTRGQQVTLSCSPISGHRSVSWYQQTPGQGLQFLFEYFSETQRNKGNFPGRFSGRQFSNSRSEMNVSTLELGDSALYLCASTDSGLGGETQYFGPGTRLLVL.

This clone came up many times. The chain carries TRBV6-4 and TRBJ1-6; D is unclear. V was trimmed by 4 bases and J by 7 bases, leaving 11 bases between them. CDR1 and CDR2 from the germline V gene are MRHNA and SNTAGT. The CDR3 loop spans 14 amino acids. CDR3 in amino acids: CASSGERENSPLHF. The CDR3 bases are TGTGCCAGCAGTGGAGAGCGGGAGAATTCACCCCTCCACTTT.